The clone carrying this TCR beta chain was counted between two and nine times. The antigen is unknown. Construction of the TCRbeta library involved unique molecular identifiers. One entry per CDR3 protein results from TCRdb running MiXCR on the PCR reads. The sample lists about 580,000 distinct CDR3 sequences, 25% to 30% occurring once. The V and J ends lost 2 bases and 0 bases respectively, with 8 bases between them. The CDR3 consists of 14 residues. Germline V gives CDR1 DFQATT, CDR2 SNEGSKA (reference sequence). The sample belongs to a study of T-cell reconstitution after alpha-beta-depleted transplantation in children. General observations from the study: Diversity and T-cell counts at one year after transplant derived mostly from new T cells. High day-60 TCRbeta diversity in some patients came from surviving recipient T cells and thymic progenitors. Several hundred graft clones that had expanded were reportedly the source of alpha-beta T cells about two months after transplant.

The TCR originated in a boy less than two years old with Wiskott-Aldrich syndrome, due to receive a stem cell transplant. The genes are TRBV20-1 and TRBJ2-1; D is unclear. The specimen was PBMCs, collected before TCRalphabeta/CD19-depleted stem cell transplant. The DNA for the CDR3 is TGCAGTGCTAGAATAATGAGCTCCTACAATGAGCAGTTCTTC. It specifies CSARIMSSYNEQFF.